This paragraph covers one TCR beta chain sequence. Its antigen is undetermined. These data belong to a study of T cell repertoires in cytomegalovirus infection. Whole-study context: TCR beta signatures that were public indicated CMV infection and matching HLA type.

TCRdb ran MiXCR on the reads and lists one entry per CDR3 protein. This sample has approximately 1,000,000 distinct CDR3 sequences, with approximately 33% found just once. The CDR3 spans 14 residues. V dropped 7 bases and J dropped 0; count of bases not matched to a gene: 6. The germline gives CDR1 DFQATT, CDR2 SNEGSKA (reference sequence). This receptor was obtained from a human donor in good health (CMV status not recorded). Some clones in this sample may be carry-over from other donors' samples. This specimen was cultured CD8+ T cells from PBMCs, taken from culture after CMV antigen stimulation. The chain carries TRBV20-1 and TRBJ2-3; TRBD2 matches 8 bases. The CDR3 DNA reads TGCAGTGTTCCCGGGGGGGGGAGCACAGATACGCAGTATTTT. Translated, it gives CSVPGGGSTDTQYF.